These T cell receptor beta chains were read from a single sample in a study of siplizumab effects on memory and regulatory T cells. Assay: immunoSEQ multiplex PCR; the TCRdb copy retains only in-frame clones and omits some. The sample lists some 73,000 clones; 93% were seen once. Sequenced material: CD8+ T cells sorted from blood. The receptor source for this set is a human donor in good health. Each CDR3 is given with its conserved first and last residue. Each record gives: CDR3 protein, CDR3 DNA, D gene, V gene, J gene, clone size. A D gene is named only where the DNA matches it firmly. Expanded clones get a size class; other rows say once, few or many, or leave the size out.

CASSEGLYRFGYGYTF	TGTGCCAGCAGTGAAGGACTCTATCGTTTCGGCTATGGCTACACCTTC	NA	TRBV2	TRBJ1-2	once
CASSVGGLSTYNEQFF	TGTGCCAGCAGCGTAGGTGGCCTCAGTACCTACAATGAGCAGTTCTTC	NA	TRBV9	TRBJ2-1	NA
CASSFGSGHGNTIYF	TGTGCCAGCAGTTTCGGGAGCGGTCATGGAAACACCATATATTTT	NA	TRBV28	TRBJ1-3	NA
CASSYSLGPTDTQYF	TGTGCCAGCAGTTACTCGCTGGGTCCGACAGATACGCAGTATTTT	NA	TRBV6-5	TRBJ2-3	NA
CASSQDGRGRGIDEQYF	TGCGCCAGCAGCCAAGATGGAAGGGGTCGGGGTATCGACGAGCAGTACTTC	NA	TRBV4-3	TRBJ2-7	NA
CASSLGLAEVYEQYF	TGTGCCAGCAGCTTGGGGCTAGCGGAGGTCTACGAGCAGTACTTC	TRBD2	TRBV5-5	TRBJ2-7	NA
CASSFGTGFDEQFF	TGTGCCAGCAGCTTCGGAACGGGGTTCGATGAGCAGTTCTTC	NA	TRBV7-9	TRBJ2-1	NA
CASKPAGGTQYF	TGTGCCAGCAAGCCCGCAGGGGGTACGCAGTATTTT	TRBD1	TRBV11-3	TRBJ2-3	NA
CASSVTGYLGEQFF	TGTGCCAGCAGCGTAACAGGGTATTTGGGAGAGCAGTTCTTC	NA	TRBV7-8	TRBJ2-1	NA
CASSPPDSSPEGNTIYF	TGTGCCAGCAGCCCGCCCGACAGTTCGCCGGAGGGAAACACCATATATTTT	NA	TRBV5-4	TRBJ1-3	NA
CASSLLPTGGTGELFF	TGTGCCAGCAGCTTACTCCCGACAGGGGGCACCGGGGAGCTGTTTTTT	TRBD1	TRBV13	TRBJ2-2	NA
CSVAGSQLNTEAFF	TGCAGCGTGGCGGGAAGCCAGCTGAACACTGAAGCTTTCTTT	NA	TRBV29-1	TRBJ1-1	NA
CASSLEDDRLYGYTF	TGTGCCAGCAGCTTGGAAGATGACCGACTATATGGCTACACCTTC	NA	TRBV5-6	TRBJ1-2	NA
CASSGQGSGYEQYF	TGTGCCAGCAGCGGACAGGGAAGCGGATACGAGCAGTACTTC	TRBD1	TRBV27	TRBJ2-7	once